These T cell receptor beta chains were read from a single sample in a study of response to subunit inactivated influenza vaccine. TCRdb re-called the RT-PCR reads through MiXCR, storing one row per CDR3 protein. This table has a few hundred thousand distinct CDR3 sequences, 20% to 25% appearing once. This material consisted of PBMCs from blood, taken 21 months after vaccination. These receptors were taken from a man aged 45 to 70 who received an inactivated influenza vaccine. Each CDR3 is given with its conserved first and last residue. D genes are given only for firm matches. Part of the rows lack a size; the others show once, few, many or a class for expanded clones.

V gene	CDR3 length	clone size	D gene	J gene	CDR3 protein	CDR3 DNA
TRBV28	15	few	NA	TRBJ1-4	CASSSPRGPNEKLFF	TGTGCCAGCAGTTCCCCCAGGGGACCCAATGAAAAACTGTTTTTT
TRBV10-3	14	NA	TRBD1	TRBJ2-5	CAISGTGRGETQYF	TGTGCCATCAGTGGGACAGGGAGAGGAGAGACCCAGTACTTC
TRBV19	15	NA	NA	TRBJ1-5	CASSTAGTQYQPQHF	TGTGCCAGTAGTACCGCCGGGACCCAGTATCAGCCCCAGCATTTT
TRBV12-3/TRBV12-4	12	many	NA	TRBJ1-2	CASSRGLYGYTF	TGTGCCAGCAGCAGGGGCCTCTATGGCTACACCTTC
TRBV15	14	NA	TRBD1	TRBJ2-7	CATSWGQGNYEQYF	TGTGCCACCAGCTGGGGACAGGGGAACTACGAGCAGTACTTC
TRBV12-3/TRBV12-4	13	many	NA	TRBJ2-3	CASSLARGDTQYF	TGTGCCAGCAGTTTAGCGCGGGGAGATACGCAGTATTTT
TRBV12-3/TRBV12-4	14	many	NA	TRBJ1-5	CASSLGDIGQPQHF	TGTGCCAGCAGTTTAGGGGACATTGGTCAGCCCCAGCATTTT
TRBV5-1	18	NA	TRBD2	TRBJ2-1	CASSSLLDSSGRGNEQFF	TGCGCCAGCAGCTCGCTTCTTGACTCTAGCGGGAGAGGAAATGAGCAGTTCTTC
TRBV30	11	NA	NA	TRBJ1-1	CAWEDYTEAFF	TGTGCCTGGGAGGACTACACTGAAGCTTTCTTT
TRBV29-1	12	NA	NA	TRBJ1-1	CSVERGNTEAFF	TGCAGCGTTGAAAGAGGGAACACTGAAGCTTTCTTT
TRBV4-2	19	NA	TRBD2	TRBJ2-1	CASSQVALAGGGLKNEQFF	TGTGCCAGCAGCCAAGTGGCTCTAGCGGGAGGAGGTTTAAAGAATGAGCAGTTCTTC
TRBV5-1	15	many	TRBD1	TRBJ1-6	CASSVAGGNNSPLHF	TGCGCCAGCAGCGTAGCAGGGGGCAATAATTCACCCCTCCACTTT
TRBV7-6	17	NA	TRBD2	TRBJ2-1	CASSLSSAGGSYNEQFF	TGTGCCAGCAGCTTAAGCTCCGCGGGAGGTTCATACAATGAGCAGTTCTTC
TRBV2	15	NA	TRBD1	TRBJ1-4	CASSGGQAANEKLFF	TGTGCCAGCAGTGGGGGACAGGCGGCTAATGAAAAACTGTTTTTT
TRBV5-1	14	many	TRBD1	TRBJ1-1	CASSLAGTGAEAFF	TGCGCCAGCAGCTTGGCCGGGACAGGGGCTGAAGCTTTCTTT
TRBV24-1	13	NA	TRBD1	TRBJ1-2	CATSAGTVYCYTF	TGTGCCACCAGTGCGGGGACAGTCTATTGCTACACCTTC
TRBV9	16	NA	NA	TRBJ1-2	CASSVATIEGGDGYTF	TGTGCCAGCAGCGTAGCTACGATTGAAGGGGGAGATGGCTACACCTTC
TRBV15	15	many	NA	TRBJ1-3	CATSRDPQAGNTIYF	TGTGCCACCAGCAGAGATCCCCAGGCTGGAAACACCATATATTTT
TRBV10-3	18	few	NA	TRBJ2-1	CAISEFVGKGSSYNEQFF	TGTGCCATCAGTGAGTTTGTGGGGAAGGGTAGCTCCTACAATGAGCAGTTCTTC
TRBV7-2	15	NA	NA	TRBJ2-1	CASSLVQGPVNEQFF	TGTGCCAGCAGCTTAGTTCAGGGTCCCGTCAATGAGCAGTTCTTC
TRBV7-2	16	few	NA	TRBJ1-1	CASSSGRNSMNTEAFF	TGTGCCAGCAGCTCAGGACGGAATTCGATGAACACTGAAGCTTTCTTT
TRBV4-3	15	many	TRBD1	TRBJ1-1	CASSFRTGEGTEAFF	TGCGCCAGCAGCTTCCGGACAGGGGAGGGGACTGAAGCTTTCTTT